This T cell receptor (beta chain) was captured by sequencing in a study of blood T cell repertoires in COVID-19. Participants spanned ages about 18 to 100 years and resided in 20 to 25 US areas. V dropped 0 bases and J dropped 2; count of bases not matched to a gene: 1. This CDR3 is built from 15 residues. Looked up from germline, CDR1 is LGHNA and CDR2 is YNFKEQ. In the original workflow: How many nucleated cells were present was estimated from reference gene primer amplification. The repertoire was sequenced with immunoSEQ multiplex PCR; TCRdb's copy has only in-frame clones and lacks some. V, J and clone size are taken as reported in that table, and D and trimming were inferred from the DNA itself. This table holds over 200,000 clones, around 93% found once.

The V call is TRBV4-2, the J call TRBJ2-1, with 7 bases aligning to TRBD2. The sequence was obtained from a human donor in a cohort exposed to, infected with or recovered from COVID-19 (not recorded which). The donor label of this sample is uncertain. Sequenced: PBMCs or T cells enriched from blood (not recorded which). CDR3 in DNA: TGTGCCAGCAGCCAAGATGCGGGGGCCTACAATGAGCAGTTCTTC. This encodes CASSQDAGAYNEQFF.